One sample yielded the 28 T cell receptor beta chains listed below, sequenced in a study of cytomegalovirus exposure and HLA in healthy donors. This PCR relied on a set of 60 Vbeta primers and 13 Jbeta primers. Sequencing used immunoSEQ multiplex PCR; TCRdb keeps in-frame clones, though not all of them. Of tens of thousands of clones in the sample, around three quarters were seen once. The specimen was PBMCs. These receptors were obtained from a man in his fifties or sixties in good health and CMV-seronegative.

This rearrangement joins TRBV2 to TRBJ2-5; maybe TRBD2 (6 bases). The CDR3 contains 14 residues. Per germline, CDR1 SNHLY and CDR2 FYNNEI. The germline V and J ends were trimmed by 4 bases and 7 bases, with 16 bases remaining between them. DNA for the CDR3: TGTGCCAGCAGTGTTTCATCGGGGGACGGGACCCAGTACTTC. Its protein product is CASSVSSGDGTQYF.

The chain has TRBV5-1 and TRBJ1-2, with D tentatively TRBD1 (5 bases). V dropped 0 bases and J dropped 2 bases, with 17 bases sitting between them. The CDR3 loop spans 17 amino acids. Germline V gene sequence: CDR1 SGHRS, CDR2 YFSETQ. The CDR3 sequence is CASSLGIGGAGNYGYTF. For the CDR3, the DNA is TGCGCCAGCAGCTTGGGAATAGGCGGGGCCGGAAACTATGGCTACACCTTC.

The gene calls are TRBV7-9 and TRBJ1-2, with 7 bases fitting TRBD1. The ends lost 4 bases at V and 5 bases at J; junction bases unmatched: 10. Germline V gene lookup returns CDR1 SEHNR and CDR2 FQNEAQ (reference sequence). The length of the CDR3 is 15 residues. CDR3 coding DNA: TGTGCCAGCAGCTCTTCCGACAGGGTTTTATATGGCTACACCTTC. Amino acid sequence: CASSSSDRVLYGYTF.

This clone has just a few counts. V usage is TRBV19 and J usage is TRBJ2-7, with D tentatively TRBD2 (5 bases). Germline V lookup: CDR1 LNHDA, CDR2 SQIVND (reference sequence). The CDR3 is 14 amino acids. V was shortened by 1 base and J by 2 bases, with 9 bases between the two germline ends. CDR3 region: CASSIGLGAYEQYF. CDR3 coding DNA: TGTGCCAGTAGTATAGGACTCGGGGCCTACGAGCAGTACTTC.

The chain links TRBV29-1 to TRBJ2-5; 8 positions match TRBD1. CDR1 and CDR2 (germline): SQVTM, ANQGSEA. After removal of 7 bases from V and 0 bases from J, the junction contained 13 bases not matched to a gene. The CDR3 spans 16 residues. This CDR3 reads CSGQKTGTGDQETQYF. Written as DNA, the CDR3 is TGCAGCGGCCAGAAAACCGGGACAGGTGACCAAGAGACCCAGTACTTC.

The rearrangement joins TRBV27 to TRBJ2-7; TRBD1 agrees at 8 bases. The J segment lost 4 bases and the V segment lost 5 bases, leaving 7 bases of the junction unmatched. Per the germline V gene, CDR1 is MNHEY and CDR2 is SMNVEV (reference sequence). The CDR3 spans 14 residues. CDR3 sequence: CASSLQGVYYEQYF. In DNA, the CDR3 is TGTGCCAGCAGTCTACAGGGGGTATATTACGAGCAGTACTTC.

Comment on this clone: The junction and the germline gene differ at one end; a read error may be behind it. The V gene is TRBV7-7, the J gene TRBJ1-1; D is ambiguous. This CDR3 is 13 amino acids long. Germline V CDR1 and CDR2: SSHAT, FNYEAQ (reference sequence). The CDR3 spells CASSLALNTEAFF. The DNA of the CDR3 is TGTGCTAGCAGCTTAGCTCTCAACACTGAAGCTTTCTTT.

Comment on this clone: Sequence at one end of the junction differs from germline and may be a read error. The rearrangement joins TRBV6-1 to TRBJ1-1; D is uncertain. Germline-derived CDR1 and CDR2 are MNHNS and SASEGT. The CDR3 totals 15 residues. The CDR3 reads CASSGSFLGNTEAFF. For the CDR3, the DNA is TGTGCCAGTAGTGGGAGTTTTTTGGGGAACACTGAAGCTTTCTTT.

This chain joins TRBV19 and TRBJ1-4; 8 nucleotides line up with TRBD1. Germline V lookup: CDR1 LNHDA, CDR2 SQIVND (reference sequence). With 4 bases clipped from V and 4 bases from J, the junction kept 2 bases outside the gene matches. The CDR3 totals 14 residues. The CDR3 nucleotides read TGTGCCAGTAGTAAACAGGGGGTTAATGAAAAACTGTTTTTT. Amino acids: CASSKQGVNEKLFF.

The rearrangement joins TRBV30 to TRBJ2-1; D is perhaps TRBD2 (7 bases). The V gene lost 3 bases and the J gene lost 6 bases, with 18 bases spanning the gap. Germline V gene lookup returns CDR1 GTSNPN and CDR2 SVGIG (reference sequence). The CDR3 loop spans 15 amino acids. CDR3 in DNA: TGTGCCTGGAGGGGGGGGGCTAGCGGAGCCAATGAGCAGTTCTTC. It specifies CAWRGGASGANEQFF.

The chain recombines TRBV30 with TRBJ1-3; D unresolved. V lost 2 bases to trimming and J lost 2 bases, with 7 bases between them. Germline V gene sequence: CDR1 GTSNPN, CDR2 SVGIG (reference sequence). This CDR3 is 13 amino acids long. The chain's CDR3 is CAWSHTAGNTIYF. CDR3 in DNA: TGTGCCTGGAGTCATACAGCTGGAAACACCATATATTTT.

This clone was detected only a few times. The chain carries TRBV30 and TRBJ2-7; D may be TRBD2 (6 bases). Trimming cost V 1 base and J 6 bases, with 13 bases left between them. Per the germline V gene, CDR1 is GTSNPN and CDR2 is SVGIG (reference sequence). This CDR3 contains 13 residues. For the CDR3, the DNA is TGTGCCTGGAGTGATGGTCGCGGGGCCGAGCAGTACTTC. Protein: CAWSDGRGAEQYF.

J is TRBJ2-1 and V is TRBV4-3; 7 bases are shared with TRBD1. This CDR3 is 15 amino acids long. With V trimmed by 4 bases and J by 3 bases, 6 bases remained unmatched. Germline V gives CDR1 LGHNA, CDR2 YSLEER. The DNA of the CDR3 is TGCGCCAGCAGCCTCGGGACAGCAAACTACAATGAGCAGTTCTTC. Protein sequence: CASSLGTANYNEQFF.

The sample holds a few counts of this clone. This chain links TRBV5-1 with TRBJ2-7; D is possibly TRBD1 (5 bases). Trimming stripped 0 bases from V and 0 bases from J, with 10 bases between. Germline assignment: CDR1 SGHRS and CDR2 YFSETQ. CDR3 size: 15 residues. CDR3 protein: CASSLGLGPSYEQYF. The DNA of the CDR3 is TGCGCCAGCAGCTTGGGTCTGGGGCCCTCCTACGAGCAGTACTTC.

This clone was seen more than once but under ten times. V is TRBV27 and J is TRBJ2-1, with 7 bases matching TRBD1. The germline CDR1 and CDR2 sequences are MNHEY and SMNVEV (reference sequence). The V gene end was trimmed by 2 bases and the J gene end by 6 bases; junction bases not matched to a gene: 10. The CDR3 loop spans 16 amino acids. The CDR3 region is CASSLKMTGLVNEQFF. For the CDR3, the DNA is TGTGCCAGCAGTTTAAAGATGACAGGGTTGGTCAATGAGCAGTTCTTC.

The table lists this clone with a count of one. V and J are TRBV27 and TRBJ1-2; 9 positions match TRBD1. Germline V gene sequence: CDR1 MNHEY, CDR2 SMNVEV (reference sequence). This CDR3 has 15 residues. The V gene end was trimmed by 4 bases and the J gene end by 1 base; junction bases not matched to a gene: 4. The CDR3 DNA follows: TGTGCCAGCAGTTATATGACAGGGGGTAACTATGGCTACACCTTC. This sequence encodes CASSYMTGGNYGYTF.

This chain uses TRBV6-1 with TRBJ2-3; 7 bases agree with TRBD1. With 2 bases clipped from V and 5 bases from J, the junction kept 10 bases outside the gene matches. The CDR3 spans 16 residues. CDR1 and CDR2 from the germline V gene are MNHNS and SASEGT. The CDR3 here is CASSELVRGMVDTQYF. DNA of the CDR3: TGTGCCAGCAGTGAACTGGTCAGGGGGATGGTAGATACGCAGTATTTT.

In its sample, this clone was seen once. V usage is TRBV9 and J usage is TRBJ2-7; 9 nucleotides agree with TRBD2. After removal of 0 bases from V and 6 bases from J, the junction contained 7 bases not matched to a gene. This CDR3 spans 15 amino acids. Looked up from germline, CDR1 is SGDLS and CDR2 is YYNGEE. DNA of the CDR3: TGTGCCAGCAGCGTAGTCGCGGGGGGGCCCGTCGAGCAGTACTTC. This gives the protein CASSVVAGGPVEQYF.

This chain uses TRBV20-1 with TRBJ1-4; D remains unclear. The V end was cut by 5 bases, the J end by 8 bases, with 6 bases between. Germline V gives CDR1 DFQATT, CDR2 SNEGSKA (reference sequence). The CDR3 contains 10 residues. DNA for the CDR3: TGCAGTGCTGGCAGAGAAAAACTGTTTTTT. It codes for CSAGREKLFF.

This chain uses TRBV28 with TRBJ2-7; D is possibly TRBD2 (6 bases). CDR1 and CDR2 (germline): MDHEN, SYDVKM. Trimming stripped 5 bases from V and 3 bases from J, with 14 bases between. This CDR3 is 14 amino acids long. The CDR3 DNA reads as TGTGCCAGCAGTCTTCTGGAGGGATTCTACGAGCAGTACTTC. As protein: CASSLLEGFYEQYF.

The CDR3 loop is CASSSQGKGGNTIYF. In DNA, the CDR3 is TGTGCCAGCAGCTCTCAGGGGAAGGGTGGAAACACCATATATTTT. The chain is built from TRBV7-2 and TRBJ1-3, with a tentative D call TRBD1 (6 bases). Trimming stripped 4 bases from V and 3 bases from J, with 13 bases between. There are 15 residues in the CDR3. The germline gives CDR1 SGHTA, CDR2 FQGNSA.

The genes are TRBV7-9 and TRBJ1-3; D is ambiguous. V dropped 6 bases and J dropped 0 bases, with 6 bases sitting between them. The CDR3 consists of 13 residues. The germline gives CDR1 SEHNR, CDR2 FQNEAQ (reference sequence). For the CDR3, the DNA is TGTGCCAGCAGACAGAACTCTGGAAACACCATATATTTT. It translates to CASRQNSGNTIYF.

The chain links TRBV19 to TRBJ2-7, with D maybe TRBD2 (6 bases). Trimming took 4 bases from V and 3 from J, leaving 10 bases between them. CDR1 and CDR2 (germline): LNHDA, SQIVND (reference sequence). There are 13 residues in the CDR3. In DNA, the CDR3 is TGTGCCAGTAGTAGGCCGGGACTCTACGAGCAGTACTTC. Translated, it gives CASSRPGLYEQYF.

In this sample, this clone turned up once. The chain carries TRBV28 and TRBJ2-2; D might be TRBD1 (6 bases). The CDR3 covers 13 residues. Trimming stripped 6 bases from V and 5 bases from J, with 10 bases between. CDR1 MDHEN and CDR2 SYDVKM come from the germline V gene. The DNA of the CDR3 is TGTGCCAGCAGAAAACAGGGTACCGGGGAGCTGTTTTTT. Translating it yields CASRKQGTGELFF.

V gene TRBV5-4 combines with J gene TRBJ1-1; D perhaps matches TRBD1 (5 bases). The germline V and J ends were trimmed by 0 bases and 0 bases, with 6 bases remaining between them. Germline V gene lookup returns CDR1 SGHNT and CDR2 YYREEE (reference sequence). This CDR3 is 14 amino acids long. CDR3: CASSLVGVNTEAFF. CDR3 DNA: TGTGCCAGCAGCTTGGTAGGGGTGAACACTGAAGCTTTCTTT.

V and J are TRBV7-6 and TRBJ1-1, with a weak D call TRBD1 (6 bases). Trimming pared 4 bases from V and 8 bases from J, leaving 8 bases between. The CDR3 is 11 residues long. CDR1 and CDR2 (germline): SGHVS, FNYEAQ. In DNA, the CDR3 is TGTGCCAGCAGCTCAGGACAGGAAGCTTTCTTT. Translating gives CASSSGQEAFF.

The genes are TRBV5-1 and TRBJ1-6; D not resolved. Germline assignment: CDR1 SGHRS and CDR2 YFSETQ. V was pared by 1 base and J by 7 bases, with 6 bases between. The length of the CDR3 is 13 residues. The CDR3 loop reads CASSLQKNSPLHF. CDR3 sequence (DNA): TGCGCCAGCAGCTTGCAGAAGAATTCACCCCTCCACTTT.

The chain is built from TRBV7-2 and TRBJ2-7; TRBD1 agrees at 7 bases. The CDR3 length is 16 residues. The germline gives CDR1 SGHTA, CDR2 FQGNSA. V lost 5 bases, J lost 5 bases, and 15 bases stayed unmatched. The DNA for the CDR3 is TGTGCCAGCAGCCAATTTTCGACAGGGAGCGTCCACGAGCAGTACTTC. Translated: CASSQFSTGSVHEQYF.